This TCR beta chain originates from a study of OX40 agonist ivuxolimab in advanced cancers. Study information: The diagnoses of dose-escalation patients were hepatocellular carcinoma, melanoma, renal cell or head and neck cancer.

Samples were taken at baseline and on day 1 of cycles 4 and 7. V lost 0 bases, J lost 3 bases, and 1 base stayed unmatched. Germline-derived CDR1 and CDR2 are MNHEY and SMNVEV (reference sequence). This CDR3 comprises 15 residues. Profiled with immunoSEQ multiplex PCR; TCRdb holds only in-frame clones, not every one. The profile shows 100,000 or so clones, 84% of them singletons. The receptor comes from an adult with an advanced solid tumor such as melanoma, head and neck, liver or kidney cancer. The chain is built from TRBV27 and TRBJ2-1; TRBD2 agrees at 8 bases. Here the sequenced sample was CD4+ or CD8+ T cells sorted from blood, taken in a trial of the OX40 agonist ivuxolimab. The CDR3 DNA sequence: TGTGCCAGCAGTTTATCCGGGACTAGCTACAATGAGCAGTTCTTC. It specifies CASSLSGTSYNEQFF.